This TCR beta chain was sequenced in a study of response to subunit inactivated influenza vaccine. Study results and limitations: New T cells are recruited in small numbers by each seasonal influenza vaccination, according to the authors' suggestion.

This clonotype was seen more than once but under ten times. What it binds is not known. In TCRdb, the RT-PCR reads were re-called with MiXCR into one record per CDR3 protein. The top ten clones hold about 12% of a sample with approximately 500,000 distinct CDR3 sequences, approximately 12% of them seen once. The CDR3 loop spans 16 amino acids. Germline CDR1 reads ENHRY; CDR2 reads SYGVKD. V was pared by 6 bases and J by 1 base, with 5 bases of the junction left unmatched. The rearrangement uses TRBV10-3 and TRBJ2-2; TRBD1 aligns across 10 bases. The receptor's source is a man aged 45-65 years who received an inactivated influenza vaccine. The sample was PBMCs from blood, taken around seven weeks after vaccination. CDR3 bases: TGTGCCATCAGGGGGACAGGGGAAAAGAACACCGGGGAGCTGTTTTTT. This codes for CAIRGTGEKNTGELFF.